This T cell receptor beta chain was documented in a study of T cell repertoires in cytomegalovirus infection (dated by TCRdb to about 2019). Looking at the study overall: Peptide stimulations targeted recently identified HLA-C-restricted CMV epitopes, whose presentation resists viral immunomodulation, together with well-studied HLA-B-restricted epitopes. Donor HLA type was relevant to the analysis, as public TCR beta signatures indicated carriage of CMV infection together with the matching HLA type.

The sample's treatment or condition label, decoded: in vitro stimulation with specific CMV peptide epitopes to enrich CMV-specific T cells. This sample was sequenced with an Illumina HiSeq 1500. TCRdb itself trimmed the public reads at Q25 with fastp, ran MiXCR and retained productive beta chains. Identical CDR3 proteins give one entry, which carries the most common genes and DNA. The sample table records about 350,000 distinct CDR3 sequences; roughly 34% of these occur just once. The ten largest account for roughly 13% of the sample. Details on this clonotype: This receptor's antigen is unknown. No qualities accompany the bases; no much larger clone lies one base away.

Overall study results and their limits: The ex vivo response was dominated by HLA-C-restricted CMV-specific TCR beta clonotypes, and the single most frequent clonotype in two of eight donors was supplied by these HLA-C-restricted clonotypes. In both this cohort and an independent roughly 350-donor cohort, the cumulative frequency of public TCR beta family members distinguished carriers of CMV infection plus the relevant HLA type.

V is shortened by 5 bases, J by 5 bases, and the region joining them spans 16 bases. Including cysteine and phenylalanine, the CDR3 has 15 amino acids. Just the 45-base CDR3 DNA is kept, in frame starting at base 1. CDR1 and CDR2 are drawn from the germline V gene: SGHTA, FQGNSA. The rearrangement joined TRBV7-2 to TRBJ2-1; the D gene is perhaps TRBD2, from 6 matching bases. The clonotype was recovered from a human donor in good health (CMV status not recorded). Some clones in this sample may be carry-over from other donors' samples. Sequenced here: cultured PBMCs, sampled from culture after CMV antigen stimulation. Read as DNA, the sequence is TGTGCCAGCAGCCCCATTATTAGCGGAGACAATGAGCAGTTCTTC. This encodes CASSPIISGDNEQFF.